The clone carrying this TCR beta chain was found once. In the same sample, other DNA sequences code for this CDR3. This record belongs to a study of control samples from healthy donors and cancer patients. CDR3 length: 14 residues. Germline trimming cut 3 bases from V and 7 bases from J; bases unmatched to any gene: 6. In germline, CDR1 is SGDLS, CDR2 YYNGEE. This table comes from immunoSEQ multiplex PCR, and its TCRdb copy is limited to in-frame clones, with some not included. This sample has approximately 100,000 clones; roughly nine tenths occur once, and the top ten carry 3% to 4.5%. This sequence joins TRBV9 and TRBJ1-2; 10 positions match TRBD1. This TCR was recovered from a woman younger than 35 in good health. The sequencing input was blood. The CDR3 sequence is CASSATGGAGGYTF. CDR3 bases: TGTGCCAGCAGCGCGACAGGGGGCGCGGGTGGCTACACCTTC.